This T cell receptor (beta chain) derives from a study of beta chain features in type 1 diabetes. Expressed TCRB transcripts were sequenced after all isolated RNA was converted to cDNA. Data came from immunoSEQ multiplex PCR; TCRdb stores just in-frame clones and leaves some out. The sample carries 300,000 to 350,000 clones, 13% recorded once. There was one heparinised blood draw per donor, averaging roughly 100 mL. All sorted populations exceeded 98% purity. Overall study findings and caveats: Across patients, naive, central memory and Treg TCRB repertoires exhibited apparently greater similarity than was observed across healthy donors. Among patients with Type 1 diabetes, TCRB CDR3s were moderately but significantly shorter in every one of the four CD4+ subsets. Any HLA type influence on TCRB rearrangement was left unresolved here.

This clone has just a few counts. The antigen remains undetermined. CDR1 and CDR2 from the germline V gene are ENHRY and SYGVKD. The germline V and J ends were trimmed by 10 bases and 2 bases, with 12 bases remaining between them. This CDR3 is built from 13 residues. The rearrangement links TRBV10-3 to TRBJ2-1; D may be TRBD2 (6 bases). The TCR originated in a woman under 30 with type 1 diabetes. Sequenced material: naive CD4+ T cells from blood. CDR3 loop: CATDSGTYNEQFF. CDR3 DNA: TGTGCCACCGATAGCGGTACCTACAATGAGCAGTTCTTC.